These T cell receptor beta chains were read from a single sample in a study of blood T cell repertoires in COVID-19. The data were produced by immunoSEQ multiplex PCR, yet TCRdb's version contains in-frame clones alone and is incomplete. The top ten hold approximately 6.1% of the sample, which has 150,000 or so clones, 87% seen once. Sample: peripheral blood. The receptors stem from a man at least 80 years old with acute or convalescent COVID-19. CDR3s include the opening cysteine and the closing phenylalanine or tryptophan. Each record gives: J gene, D gene, V gene, clone size, CDR3 protein, CDR3 DNA. The D gene is left open where the match is weak. Clone size is not always given. Where it is, it says once, few, many or a class for expanded clones.

TRBJ2-3,-,TRBV11-2,-,CASSLGGLTQYF,TGTGCCAGCAGCTTAGGGGGGCTTACGCAGTATTTT
TRBJ1-6,-,TRBV2,-,CASISFGNRGFGSPLHF,TGTGCCAGCATAAGTTTCGGGAATAGGGGGTTCGGTTCACCCCTCCACTTT
TRBJ2-1,TRBD1,TRBV10-3,-,CAISESRGTGVRNEQFF,TGTGCCATCAGTGAGTCGAGGGGGACAGGGGTGAGGAATGAGCAGTTCTTC
TRBJ2-3,-,TRBV27,-,CASRFRGTDTQYF,TGTGCCAGCAGGTTCAGGGGCACAGATACGCAGTATTTT
TRBJ2-2,-,TRBV5-1,-,CASSLGWQITGELFF,TGCGCCAGCAGCTTGGGATGGCAAATCACCGGGGAGCTGTTTTTT
TRBJ2-5,-,TRBV10-3,-,CAISESIGVGETQYF,TGTGCCATCAGTGAGTCGATAGGGGTGGGCGAGACCCAGTACTTC
TRBJ1-1,-,TRBV28,once,CASRRGREAFF,TGTGCCAGCAGGCGGGGACGGGAAGCTTTCTTT
TRBJ2-2,TRBD2,TRBV7-2,-,CASSLERGRGGELFF,TGTGCCAGCAGCTTAGAGCGGGGGAGGGGCGGGGAGCTGTTTTTT
TRBJ1-2,-,TRBV7-8,-,CASSLIGGQNYGYTF,TGTGCCAGCAGCTTAATAGGCGGGCAGAACTATGGCTACACCTTC
TRBJ2-5,TRBD1,TRBV30,-,CAWSGTGTGTQYF,TGTGCCTGGAGTGGGACAGGGACAGGGACCCAGTACTTC
TRBJ1-1,-,TRBV4-1,-,CASSRRKERMNTEAFF,TGCGCCAGCAGCCGACGTAAGGAGAGAATGAACACTGAAGCTTTCTTT
TRBJ1-1,TRBD1,TRBV27,-,CASSLAAGTAEAFF,TGTGCCAGCAGTTTAGCAGCCGGGACAGCCGAAGCTTTCTTT
TRBJ2-1,-,TRBV27,-,CASSRSGSEQFF,TGTGCCAGCAGTCGCAGCGGTTCTGAGCAGTTCTTC
TRBJ2-3,-,TRBV5-4,-,CASSLSRGSTDTQYF,TGTGCCAGCAGCTTGTCTCGGGGTAGCACAGATACGCAGTATTTT
TRBJ2-3,TRBD1,TRBV6-2/TRBV6-3,-,CASSYWRQGELADTQYF,TGTGCCAGCAGTTATTGGAGACAGGGAGAACTTGCGGATACGCAGTATTTT
TRBJ2-3,TRBD2,TRBV30,-,CAWSGRGHRTDTQYF,TGTGCCTGGAGCGGGAGGGGACACCGCACAGATACGCAGTATTTT
TRBJ2-1,TRBD2,TRBV5-1,-,CASSLSGRAGWNEQFF,TGCGCCAGCAGCCTAAGCGGGAGGGCCGGGTGGAATGAGCAGTTCTTC
TRBJ2-3,TRBD1,TRBV29-1,-,CSVGGIPGQGASDTQYF,TGCAGCGTCGGGGGAATACCGGGACAGGGGGCGTCAGATACGCAGTATTTT